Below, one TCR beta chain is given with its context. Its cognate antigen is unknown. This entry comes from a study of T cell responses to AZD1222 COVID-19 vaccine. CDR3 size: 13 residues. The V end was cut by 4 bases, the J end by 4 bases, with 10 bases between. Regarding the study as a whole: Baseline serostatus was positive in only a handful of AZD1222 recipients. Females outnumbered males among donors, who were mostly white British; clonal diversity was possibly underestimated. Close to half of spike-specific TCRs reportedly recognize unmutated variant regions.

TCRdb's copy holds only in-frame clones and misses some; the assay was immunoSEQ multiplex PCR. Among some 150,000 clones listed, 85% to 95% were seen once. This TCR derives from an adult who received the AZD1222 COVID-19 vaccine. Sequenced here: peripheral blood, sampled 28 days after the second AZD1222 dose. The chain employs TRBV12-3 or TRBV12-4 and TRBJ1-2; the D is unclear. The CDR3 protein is CASSWSGPYGYTF. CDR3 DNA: TGTGCCAGCAGTTGGAGCGGGCCCTATGGCTACACCTTC.